This T cell receptor beta chain was observed in a study of cytomegalovirus exposure and HLA in healthy donors. Comments on this clone: As yet, its antigen is unknown.

Both 60 Vbeta primers and 13 Jbeta primers went into the PCR. Profiling relied on immunoSEQ multiplex PCR, and the TCRdb table lists in-frame clones only, not all of them. The sample shows 130,000 to 150,000 clones, about 80% of them seen only once. Germline V gene data show CDR1 as SEHNR and CDR2 as FQNEAQ (reference sequence). This CDR3 has 13 amino acids. V lost 6 bases to trimming and J lost 10 bases, with 18 bases between them. Study-wide points: Reports state that TCR beta sequences accurately predicted most subjects' HLA-A and HLA-B alleles. A list of approximately 150 TCR beta chains associated with cytomegalovirus was given.

Sequencing was performed on PBMCs. This clonotype originated in a male donor in good health and CMV-seronegative. The V gene is TRBV7-9, the J gene TRBJ1-2, with no clear D. CDR3 residues: CASRREASPLYTF. In DNA form, the CDR3 reads TGTGCCAGCAGGCGGGAGGCCAGCCCTCTCTACACCTTC.